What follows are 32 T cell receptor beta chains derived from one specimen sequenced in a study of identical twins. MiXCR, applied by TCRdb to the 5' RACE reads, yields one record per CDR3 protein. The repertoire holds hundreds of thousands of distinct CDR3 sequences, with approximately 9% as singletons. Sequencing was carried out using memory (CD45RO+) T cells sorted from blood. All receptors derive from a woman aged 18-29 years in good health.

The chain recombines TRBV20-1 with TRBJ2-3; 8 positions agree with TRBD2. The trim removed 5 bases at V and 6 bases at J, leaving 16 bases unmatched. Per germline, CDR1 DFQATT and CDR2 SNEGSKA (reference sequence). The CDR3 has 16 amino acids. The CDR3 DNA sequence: TGCAGTGCTGTAAGCGGGAGCCCTCCCCCGGGGGATACGCAGTATTTT. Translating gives CSAVSGSPPPGDTQYF.

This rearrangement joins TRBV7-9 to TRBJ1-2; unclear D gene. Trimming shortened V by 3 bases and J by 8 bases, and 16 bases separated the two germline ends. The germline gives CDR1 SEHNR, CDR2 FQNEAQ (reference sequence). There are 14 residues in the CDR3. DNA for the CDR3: TGTGCCAGCAGCTTGGAGGCAGGCCTTAACGGCTACACCTTC. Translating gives CASSLEAGLNGYTF.

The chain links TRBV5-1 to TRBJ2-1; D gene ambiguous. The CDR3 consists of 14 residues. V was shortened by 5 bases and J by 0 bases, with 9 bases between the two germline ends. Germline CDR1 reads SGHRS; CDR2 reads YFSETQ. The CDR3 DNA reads TGCGCCAGCAGTGCCGTGAGCTCCTACAATGAGCAGTTCTTC. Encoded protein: CASSAVSSYNEQFF.

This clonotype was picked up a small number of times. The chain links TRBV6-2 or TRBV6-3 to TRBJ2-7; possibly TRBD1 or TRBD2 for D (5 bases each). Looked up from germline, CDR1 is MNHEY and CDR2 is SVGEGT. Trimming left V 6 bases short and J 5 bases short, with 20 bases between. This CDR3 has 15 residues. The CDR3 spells CASSLARDPGNEQYF. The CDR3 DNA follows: TGTGCCAGCAGCCTCGCCCGGGACCCTGGGAACGAGCAGTACTTC.

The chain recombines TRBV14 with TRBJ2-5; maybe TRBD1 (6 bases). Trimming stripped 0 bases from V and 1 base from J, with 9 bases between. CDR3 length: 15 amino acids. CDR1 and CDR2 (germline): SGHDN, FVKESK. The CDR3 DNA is TGTGCCAGCAGCCAAGACGACAGGCCCCAAGAGACCCAGTACTTC. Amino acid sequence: CASSQDDRPQETQYF.

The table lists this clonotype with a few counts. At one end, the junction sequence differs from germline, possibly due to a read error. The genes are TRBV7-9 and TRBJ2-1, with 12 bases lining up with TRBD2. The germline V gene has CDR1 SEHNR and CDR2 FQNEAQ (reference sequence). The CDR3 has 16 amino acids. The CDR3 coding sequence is TGTGCCAGCATCTTAGGGCTAGCGGGGGGGCAGAATGAGCAGTTCTTC. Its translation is CASILGLAGGQNEQFF.

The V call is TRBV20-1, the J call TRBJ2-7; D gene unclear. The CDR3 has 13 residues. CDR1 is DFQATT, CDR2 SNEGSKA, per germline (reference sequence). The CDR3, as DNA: TGCAGCGCCGGTTCGAGACTCTCCGCCGAGCAGTACTTC. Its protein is CSAGSRLSAEQYF.

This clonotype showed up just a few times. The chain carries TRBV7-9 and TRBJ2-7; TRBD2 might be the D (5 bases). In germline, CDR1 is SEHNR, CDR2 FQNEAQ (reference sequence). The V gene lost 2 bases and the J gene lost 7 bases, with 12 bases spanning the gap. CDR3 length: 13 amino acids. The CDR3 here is CASSLNAGREQYF. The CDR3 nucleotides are TGTGCCAGCAGCTTAAACGCGGGTCGGGAGCAGTACTTC.

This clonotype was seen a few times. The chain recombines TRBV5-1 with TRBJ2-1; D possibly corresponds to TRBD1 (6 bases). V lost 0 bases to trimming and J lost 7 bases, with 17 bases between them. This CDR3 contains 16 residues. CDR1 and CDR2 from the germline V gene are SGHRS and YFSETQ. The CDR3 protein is CASSLGGHRGTNEQFF. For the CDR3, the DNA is TGCGCCAGCAGCTTGGGGGGACATAGGGGTACGAATGAGCAGTTCTTC.

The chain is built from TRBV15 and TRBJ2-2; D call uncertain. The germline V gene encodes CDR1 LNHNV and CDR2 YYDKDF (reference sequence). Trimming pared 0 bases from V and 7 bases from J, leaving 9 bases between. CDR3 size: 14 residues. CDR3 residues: CATSRDMLGGELFF. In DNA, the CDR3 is TGTGCCACCAGCAGAGATATGTTGGGCGGGGAGCTGTTTTTT. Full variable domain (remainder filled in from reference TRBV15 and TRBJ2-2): DAMVIQNPRYQVTQFGKPVTLSCSQTLNHNVMYWYQQKSSQAPKLLFHYYDKDFNNEADTPDNFQSRRPNTSFCFLDIRSPGLGDTAMYLCATSRDMLGGELFFGEGSRLTVL.

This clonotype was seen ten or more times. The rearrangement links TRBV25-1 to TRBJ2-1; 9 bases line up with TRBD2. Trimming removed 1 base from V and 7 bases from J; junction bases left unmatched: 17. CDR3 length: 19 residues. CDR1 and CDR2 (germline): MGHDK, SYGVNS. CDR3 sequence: CASSELGREGSLRINEQFF. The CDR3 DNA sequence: TGTGCCAGCAGTGAATTAGGGCGGGAGGGCAGCCTGCGCATTAATGAGCAGTTCTTC.

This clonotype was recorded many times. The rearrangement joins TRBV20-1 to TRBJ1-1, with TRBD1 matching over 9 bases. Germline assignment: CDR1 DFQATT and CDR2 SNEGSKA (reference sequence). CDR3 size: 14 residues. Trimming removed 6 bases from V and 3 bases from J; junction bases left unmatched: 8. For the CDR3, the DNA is TGCAGTGCCCGGACAGGGGCAGAGTACACTGAAGCTTTCTTT. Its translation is CSARTGAEYTEAFF.

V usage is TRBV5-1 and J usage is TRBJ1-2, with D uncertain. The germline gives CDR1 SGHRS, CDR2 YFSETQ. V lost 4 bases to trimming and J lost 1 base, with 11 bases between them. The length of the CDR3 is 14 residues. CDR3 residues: CASSPSSVNYGYTF. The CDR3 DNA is TGCGCCAGCAGCCCCTCCTCGGTTAACTATGGCTACACCTTC.

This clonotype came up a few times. The CDR3 protein is CASSSIMISGANVLTF. For the CDR3, the DNA is TGTGCCAGCAGTTCCATCATGATCTCTGGGGCCAACGTCCTGACTTTC. The J gene is TRBJ2-6, the V gene TRBV12-3 or TRBV12-4; D is undetermined. Trimming took 4 bases from V and 0 from J, leaving 10 bases between them. There are 16 residues in the CDR3.

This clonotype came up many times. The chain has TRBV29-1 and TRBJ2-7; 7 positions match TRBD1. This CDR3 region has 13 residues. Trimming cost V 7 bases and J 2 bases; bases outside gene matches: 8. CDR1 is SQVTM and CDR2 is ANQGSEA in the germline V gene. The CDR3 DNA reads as TGCAGCGCCCTAGACAGGGCTACCTACGAGCAGTACTTC. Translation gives CSALDRATYEQYF.

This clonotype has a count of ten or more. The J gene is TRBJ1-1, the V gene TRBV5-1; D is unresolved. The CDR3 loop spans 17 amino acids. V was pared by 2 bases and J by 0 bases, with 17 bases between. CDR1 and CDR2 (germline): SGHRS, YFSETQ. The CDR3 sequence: CASSFSPPGGMNTEAFF. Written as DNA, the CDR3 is TGCGCCAGCAGCTTTTCACCCCCGGGTGGGATGAACACTGAAGCTTTCTTT.

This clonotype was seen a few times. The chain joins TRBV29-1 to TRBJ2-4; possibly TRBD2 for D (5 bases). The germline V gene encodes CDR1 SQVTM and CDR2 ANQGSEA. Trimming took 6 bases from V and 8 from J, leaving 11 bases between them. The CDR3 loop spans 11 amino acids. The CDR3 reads CSVAVRDIQYF. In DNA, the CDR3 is TGCAGCGTAGCGGTCCGGGACATTCAGTACTTC.

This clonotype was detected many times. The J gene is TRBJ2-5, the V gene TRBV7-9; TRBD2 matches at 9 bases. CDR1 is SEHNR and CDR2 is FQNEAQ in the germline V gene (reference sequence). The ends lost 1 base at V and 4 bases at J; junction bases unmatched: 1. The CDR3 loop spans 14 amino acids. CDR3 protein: CASSLGGRAETQYF. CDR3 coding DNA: TGTGCCAGCAGCTTAGGCGGGAGGGCAGAGACCCAGTACTTC.

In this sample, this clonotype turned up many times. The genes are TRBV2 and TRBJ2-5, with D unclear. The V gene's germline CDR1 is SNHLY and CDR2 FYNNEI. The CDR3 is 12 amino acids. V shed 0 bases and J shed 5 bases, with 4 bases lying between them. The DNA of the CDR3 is TGTGCCAGCAGTGAAGCGACGGAGACCCAGTACTTC. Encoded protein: CASSEATETQYF.

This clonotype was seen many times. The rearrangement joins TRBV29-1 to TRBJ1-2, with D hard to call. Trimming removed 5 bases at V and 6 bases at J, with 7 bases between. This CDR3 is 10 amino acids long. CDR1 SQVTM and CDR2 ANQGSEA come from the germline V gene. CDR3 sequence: CSVSTDGYTF. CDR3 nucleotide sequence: TGCAGCGTTTCCACCGATGGCTACACCTTC. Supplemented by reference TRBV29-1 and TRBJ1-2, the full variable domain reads SAVISQKPSRDICQRGTSLTIQCQVDSQVTMMFWYRQQPGQSLTLIATANQGSEATYESGFVIDKFPISRPNLTFSTLTVSNMSPEDSSIYLCSVSTDGYTFGSGTRLTVV.

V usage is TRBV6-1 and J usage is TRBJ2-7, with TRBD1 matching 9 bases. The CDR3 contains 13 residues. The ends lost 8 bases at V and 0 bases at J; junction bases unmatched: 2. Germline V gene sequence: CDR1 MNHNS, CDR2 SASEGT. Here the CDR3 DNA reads TGTGCCAGCGGGACAGGGTACTCCTACGAGCAGTACTTC. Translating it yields CASGTGYSYEQYF.

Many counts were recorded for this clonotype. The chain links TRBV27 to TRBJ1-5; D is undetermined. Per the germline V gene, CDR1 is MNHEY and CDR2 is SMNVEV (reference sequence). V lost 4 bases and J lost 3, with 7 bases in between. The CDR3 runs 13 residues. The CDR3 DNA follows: TGTGCCAGCAGTTCGGTCCCCAATCAGCCCCAGCATTTT. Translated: CASSSVPNQPQHF.

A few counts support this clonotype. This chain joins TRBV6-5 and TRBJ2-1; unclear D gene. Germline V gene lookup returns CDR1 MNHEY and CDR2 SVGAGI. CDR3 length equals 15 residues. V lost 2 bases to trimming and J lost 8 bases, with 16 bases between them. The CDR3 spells CASSYQRDSPDEQFF. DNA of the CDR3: TGTGCCAGCAGTTACCAAAGAGACTCTCCGGATGAGCAGTTCTTC.

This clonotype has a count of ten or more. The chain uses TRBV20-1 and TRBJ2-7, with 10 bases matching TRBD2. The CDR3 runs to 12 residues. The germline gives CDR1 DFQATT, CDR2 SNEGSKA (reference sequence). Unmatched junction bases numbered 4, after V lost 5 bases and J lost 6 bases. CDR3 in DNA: TGCAGTGCTGGAGCGGGGGGGGGCGAGCAGTACTTC. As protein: CSAGAGGGEQYF.

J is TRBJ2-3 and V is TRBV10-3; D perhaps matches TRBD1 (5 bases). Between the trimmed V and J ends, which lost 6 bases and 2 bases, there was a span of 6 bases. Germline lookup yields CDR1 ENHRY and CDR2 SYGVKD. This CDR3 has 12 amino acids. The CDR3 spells CAIRGPTDTQYF. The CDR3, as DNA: TGTGCCATCAGGGGGCCCACAGATACGCAGTATTTT.

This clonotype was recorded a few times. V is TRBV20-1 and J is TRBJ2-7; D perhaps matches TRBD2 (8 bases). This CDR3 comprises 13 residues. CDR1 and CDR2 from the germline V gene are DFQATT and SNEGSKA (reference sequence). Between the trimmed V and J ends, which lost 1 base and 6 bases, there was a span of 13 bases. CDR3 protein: CSARAGGGSEQYF. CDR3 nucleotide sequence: TGCAGTGCTAGAGCGGGAGGGGGCTCCGAGCAGTACTTC.

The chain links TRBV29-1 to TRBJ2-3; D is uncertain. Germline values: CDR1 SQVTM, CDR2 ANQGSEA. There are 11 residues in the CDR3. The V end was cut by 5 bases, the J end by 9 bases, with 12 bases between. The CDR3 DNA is TGCAGCGTTTTTGTCCTTGGGACGCAGTATTTT. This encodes CSVFVLGTQYF.

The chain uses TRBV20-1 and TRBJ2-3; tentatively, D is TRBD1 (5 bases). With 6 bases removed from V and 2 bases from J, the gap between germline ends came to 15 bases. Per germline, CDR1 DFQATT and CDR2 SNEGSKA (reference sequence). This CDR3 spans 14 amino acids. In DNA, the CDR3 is TGCAGTGCCCCACTTTCAGGGCTCACAGATACGCAGTATTTT. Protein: CSAPLSGLTDTQYF.

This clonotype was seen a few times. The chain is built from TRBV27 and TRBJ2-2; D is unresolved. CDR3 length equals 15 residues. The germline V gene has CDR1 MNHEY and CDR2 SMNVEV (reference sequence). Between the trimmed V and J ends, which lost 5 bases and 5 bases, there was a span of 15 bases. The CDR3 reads CASSMREQPTGELFF. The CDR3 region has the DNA TGTGCCAGCAGTATGCGAGAACAGCCTACCGGGGAGCTGTTTTTT.

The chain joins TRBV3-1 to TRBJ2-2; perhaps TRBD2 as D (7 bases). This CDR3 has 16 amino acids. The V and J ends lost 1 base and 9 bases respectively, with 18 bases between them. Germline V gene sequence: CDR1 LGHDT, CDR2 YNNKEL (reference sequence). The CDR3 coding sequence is TGTGCCAGCAGCCAAGGGTGGCGGGGGCCGTCCCGGGAGCTGTTTTTT. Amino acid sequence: CASSQGWRGPSRELFF.

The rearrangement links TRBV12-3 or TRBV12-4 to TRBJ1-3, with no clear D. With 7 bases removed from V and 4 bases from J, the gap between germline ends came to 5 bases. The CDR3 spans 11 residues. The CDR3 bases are TGTGCCAGCACTTGGGGAAACACCATATATTTT. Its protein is CASTWGNTIYF.

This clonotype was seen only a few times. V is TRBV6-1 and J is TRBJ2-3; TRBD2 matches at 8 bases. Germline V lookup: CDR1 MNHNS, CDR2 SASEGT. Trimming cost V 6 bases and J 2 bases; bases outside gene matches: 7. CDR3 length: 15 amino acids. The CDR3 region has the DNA TGTGCCAGCAGCGATCGGGGGGGGGTCACAGATACGCAGTATTTT. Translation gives CASSDRGGVTDTQYF.